Listed here are 3 T cell receptor beta chains from one sample, sequenced in a study of neurological immune-mediated disorders. TCRdb used MiXCR to reprocess the 5' RACE reads, holding one entry per CDR3 protein. The table lists 72,000 or so distinct CDR3 sequences, about a sixth of them singletons, with 15% in the top ten. The sequenced sample consisted of PBMCs. These receptors were taken from a woman aged 40 to 49 in good health.

J is TRBJ1-6 and V is TRBV3-1; D remains ambiguous. The germline gives CDR1 LGHDT, CDR2 YNNKEL (reference sequence). V gave up 0 bases and J gave up 7 bases, with 4 bases separating them. CDR3 length: 13 amino acids. The CDR3: CASSQDWNSPLHF. The CDR3 DNA sequence: TGTGCCAGCAGCCAAGATTGGAATTCACCCCTCCACTTT.

The V call is TRBV6-6, the J call TRBJ1-1, with D hard to call. The germline V gene has CDR1 MNHNY and CDR2 SVGAGI (reference sequence). The CDR3 is made up of 15 amino acids. V lost 7 bases to trimming and J lost 0 bases, with 15 bases between them. The CDR3 here is CASTLEGRMNTEAFF. The CDR3 DNA sequence: TGTGCCAGCACCCTAGAGGGCCGTATGAACACTGAAGCTTTCTTT.

This clonotype was recorded many times. The chain links TRBV29-1 to TRBJ2-1; D is uncertain. V gave up 8 bases and J gave up 4 bases, with 15 bases separating them. Looked up from germline, CDR1 is SQVTM and CDR2 is ANQGSEA. The CDR3 sequence is 13 residues long. DNA of the CDR3: TGCAGCCACCATCGGTGGGGTTACAATGAGCAGTTCTTC. It encodes CSHHRWGYNEQFF.